This is a list of T cell receptor beta chains from one sample in a study of T-cell reconstitution after alpha-beta-depleted transplantation in children. In TCRdb, the PCR reads were re-called with MiXCR into one record per CDR3 protein. The sample records approximately 630,000 distinct CDR3 sequences, less than 15% being singletons. Specimen: PBMCs, collected before TCRalphabeta/CD19-depleted stem cell transplant. These receptors all stem from a girl aged 2-15 years with congenital amegakaryocytic thrombocytopenia, due to receive a stem cell transplant. Each CDR3 is given without its conserved first and last residue. The listing skips clone size in some rows; elsewhere it reads once, few, many or a size class.

TRBV5-1,TRBJ2-1,many,11,ASSEGQRNEQF
TRBV3-1,TRBJ2-3,few,14,ASSQDLSGRSQTQY
TRBV4-1,TRBJ2-7,few,15,ASSPRGGEGRKYEQY
TRBV27,TRBJ2-7,few,13,ASSLGGWGTYEQY
TRBV7-9,TRBJ2-1,-,13,ASSRIAVSYNEQF
TRBV12-3/TRBV12-4,TRBJ1-1,many,12,ASSLVGRGTEAF
TRBV12-3/TRBV12-4,TRBJ2-1,many,12,ASRLAGGPHEQF
TRBV5-1,TRBJ2-5,-,12,ASSGRGLGETQY
TRBV6-5,TRBJ1-4,many,10,ASSQGDEKLF
TRBV29-1,TRBJ1-1,many,8,SVDAPEAF
TRBV12-3/TRBV12-4,TRBJ2-3,many,13,ASRSAGERTDTQY
TRBV12-3/TRBV12-4,TRBJ1-4,many,13,ASSSTGRGYEKLF
TRBV5-1,TRBJ2-3,many,13,ASSASGFYTDTQY
TRBV12-3/TRBV12-4,TRBJ2-2,few,10,ASTSHPGELF
TRBV5-1,TRBJ2-3,many,13,ASSLGGLVIGTQY
TRBV29-1,TRBJ2-7,many,11,SVEGGQVSEQY
TRBV14,TRBJ2-1,many,13,ASSHGLASWDEQF
TRBV12-3/TRBV12-4,TRBJ2-1,few,9,ASRVLGEQF
TRBV7-2,TRBJ1-2,many,10,ASSLFAVGYT
TRBV19,TRBJ2-7,-,12,ASSIRTGSPEQY
TRBV12-3/TRBV12-4,TRBJ2-2,many,13,ASSFRQGGTGELF
TRBV7-9,TRBJ1-2,few,14,ASSFGAGETGYGYT
TRBV4-1,TRBJ2-1,few,12,ASSQVRDVDEQF
TRBV10-3,TRBJ2-7,many,10,AIKEQGYEQY
TRBV6-5,TRBJ2-3,many,14,ASSYFRRMSRSTQY
TRBV10-2,TRBJ2-7,many,16,ATQPGLAGESRSYEQY
TRBV19,TRBJ2-2,-,15,ASSGTSGRAWTGELF
TRBV7-6,TRBJ1-3,-,12,ASSSDRGGNTIY
TRBV6-1,TRBJ2-3,-,12,ASSHSGRGDTRY
TRBV7-8,TRBJ2-1,few,12,ASNRGTLYNEQF
TRBV10-2,TRBJ2-7,many,12,ASSGNRVSYEQY
TRBV28,TRBJ2-3,few,13,ASSFTGSGTDTQY
TRBV12-3/TRBV12-4,TRBJ1-6,-,11,ASGASRNSPLH
TRBV20-1,TRBJ2-3,once,13,SSYTRDRGQDTQY
TRBV6-1,TRBJ2-5,many,13,ASSTRTGGQETQY
TRBV11-2,TRBJ2-2,few,16,ASSSPLQGYIRTGELF
TRBV5-1,TRBJ2-1,once,11,ASSLDAEAGSL
TRBV6-1,TRBJ1-2,few,11,ATARTDNYGYT
TRBV11-2,TRBJ2-5,few,11,ASSIWGQETQY
TRBV20-1,TRBJ2-3,-,13,SARSLAGGGDTQY
TRBV20-1,TRBJ2-1,-,12,SAKTSGLTDEQF